Each of the 30 T cell receptor beta chains below was sequenced from the same sample in a study of cytomegalovirus exposure and HLA in healthy donors. The PCR used 60 Vbeta and 13 Jbeta primers. Generated by immunoSEQ multiplex PCR, the TCRdb table keeps only in-frame clones and is missing some. The sample yields about 140,000 clones, around 80% seen once. The sequenced sample consisted of PBMCs. Receptors originate from a man aged 30-40 years in good health.

This clone has just one count. V and J are TRBV9 and TRBJ2-3; 12 bases line up with TRBD2. From germline, CDR1 is SGDLS and CDR2 YYNGEE. There are 16 residues in the CDR3. The J segment lost 5 bases and the V segment lost 0 bases, leaving 4 bases of the junction unmatched. The DNA of the CDR3 is TGTGCCAGCAGCGTAGCCCCACTAGCGGGAGGAGATACGCAGTATTTT. This codes for CASSVAPLAGGDTQYF.

The chain carries TRBV5-4 and TRBJ2-3; D ambiguous. V lost 1 base and J lost 5, with 14 bases in between. The CDR3 is 15 residues long. Germline values: CDR1 SGHNT, CDR2 YYREEE (reference sequence). CDR3 sequence (DNA): TGTGCCAGCAGCTTGCCAGCGAACTCTAGAGATACGCAGTATTTT. It codes for CASSLPANSRDTQYF.

The chain has TRBV7-9 and TRBJ1-5, with 9 bases fitting TRBD1. The germline CDR1 and CDR2 sequences are SEHNR and FQNEAQ (reference sequence). Trimming at V came to 11 bases and at J to 0 bases, leaving 2 bases not matched to a gene. CDR3 length equals 13 residues. CDR3 sequence: CAGTGNSNQPQHF. Written as DNA, the CDR3 is TGTGCCGGGACAGGGAATAGCAATCAGCCCCAGCATTTT.

The V and J genes are TRBV11-2 and TRBJ1-2; 9 nucleotides align to TRBD1. The CDR3 extends over 15 amino acids. J gave up 8 bases and V 4 bases, and 11 bases lay outside the gene matches. Germline V CDR1 and CDR2: SGHAT, FQNNGV. CDR3 protein: CASSSLQGALGGYTF. The CDR3 DNA follows: TGTGCCAGCAGCTCACTACAGGGGGCGCTTGGCGGCTACACCTTC.

The rearrangement uses TRBV4-1 and TRBJ1-1; D is unresolved. This CDR3 comprises 14 residues. Trimming shortened V by 3 bases and J by 3 bases, and 11 bases separated the two germline ends. CDR1 and CDR2 (germline): MGHRA, YSYEKL. The CDR3 reads CASSHFVSDTEAFF. CDR3 DNA sequence: TGCGCCAGCAGCCATTTCGTTAGTGACACTGAAGCTTTCTTT.

This rearrangement joins TRBV18 to TRBJ2-3; 9 bases agree with TRBD2. The CDR3 is made up of 18 amino acids. V lost 2 bases and J lost 2; bases outside the gene matches: 11. CDR1 is KGHSH and CDR2 is LQKENI in the germline V gene. CDR3 in amino acids: CASSPFLAGPRNTDTQYF. In nucleotides, the CDR3 is TGTGCCAGCTCACCATTTCTAGCGGGGCCGCGGAACACAGATACGCAGTATTTT.

Details on this clone: One end of the junction is discordant with germline, which a read error may explain. The rearrangement uses TRBV30 and TRBJ1-2, with D possibly being TRBD1 (6 bases). CDR1 is GTSNPN, CDR2 SVGIG, per germline (reference sequence). This CDR3 region has 11 residues. CDR3 nucleotide sequence: TGTGCCTGGAGCCGGACAGCTTTTTCGGCTTTC. Protein sequence: CAWSRTAFSAF. Drawing the rest from reference TRBV30 and TRBJ1-2, the complete variable domain is SQTIHQWPATLVQPVGSPLSLECTVEGTSNPNLYWYRQAAGRGLQLLFYSVGIGQISSEVPQNLSASRPQDRQFILSSKKLLLSDSGFYLCAWSRTAFSAFGSGTRLTVV.

This chain joins TRBV5-1 and TRBJ2-7; TRBD1 matches 11 bases. The V gene end was trimmed by 7 bases and the J gene end by 1 base; junction bases not matched to a gene: 4. The CDR3 totals 14 residues. Per germline, CDR1 SGHRS and CDR2 YFSETQ. The CDR3 DNA sequence: TGCGCCAGCGGCCGGGACAGGGGGTCCTACGAGCAGTACTTC. Amino acids: CASGRDRGSYEQYF. The complete variable domain, with remaining parts taken from reference TRBV5-1 and TRBJ2-7, reads KAGVTQTPRYLIKTRGQQVTLSCSPISGHRSVSWYQQTPGQGLQFLFEYFSETQRNKGNFPGRFSGRQFSNSRSEMNVSTLELGDSALYLCASGRDRGSYEQYFGPGTRLTVT.

The chain has TRBV6-4 and TRBJ2-3, with 11 bases that match TRBD2. This CDR3 is 14 amino acids long. Germline V gives CDR1 MRHNA, CDR2 SNTAGT. Losses at the gene ends were 2 bases for V and 5 bases for J; bases not matched to a gene: 0. CDR3 in amino acids: CASSDLAGGDTQYF. The CDR3 bases are TGTGCCAGCAGTGACCTAGCGGGAGGAGATACGCAGTATTTT.

The rearrangement joins TRBV27 to TRBJ2-7; 8 nucleotides line up with TRBD1. J was trimmed by 2 bases and V by 2 bases; bases with no gene match: 2. Germline V gene lookup returns CDR1 MNHEY and CDR2 SMNVEV (reference sequence). The CDR3 has 14 residues. As DNA, the CDR3 is TGTGCCAGCAGTTTACGGACAGGGACCTACGAGCAGTACTTC. It is translated as CASSLRTGTYEQYF.

The chain has TRBV2 and TRBJ2-7; 12 bases fit TRBD1. V trimming: 6 bases; J trimming: 4 bases; junction bases outside the gene matches: 4. The CDR3 runs to 14 residues. CDR1 is SNHLY and CDR2 is FYNNEI in the germline V gene. The CDR3 DNA follows: TGTGCCAGCAGAGGGACAGGGGGCAGGTACGAGCAGTACTTC. Its translation: CASRGTGGRYEQYF.

In the case of this clone: Its ends do not fully match the called genes, so a read error is possible. The rearrangement links TRBV7-9 to TRBJ1-1, with D hard to call. Germline values: CDR1 SEHNR, CDR2 FQNEAQ (reference sequence). The CDR3 has 13 amino acids. This chain's CDR3 is CSSRRVVNTEAFF. CDR3 bases: TGTTCCAGCAGGAGGGTGGTGAACACTGAAGCTTTCTTT.

This clone was counted once. This chain joins TRBV7-2 and TRBJ1-1; D is possibly TRBD1 (6 bases). This CDR3 comprises 16 residues. V shed 5 bases and J shed 4 bases, with 20 bases lying between them. The germline V gene has CDR1 SGHTA and CDR2 FQGNSA. The CDR3 spells CASSRSSGGGGTEAFF. The CDR3 nucleotides read TGTGCCAGCAGCCGAAGCAGTGGGGGCGGGGGCACTGAAGCTTTCTTT.

The rearrangement joins TRBV7-8 to TRBJ2-7; a possible D gene is TRBD2 (5 bases). The germline V gene encodes CDR1 SGHVS and CDR2 FQNEAQ. CDR3 length equals 14 residues. With 4 bases removed from V and 0 bases from J, the gap between germline ends came to 10 bases. CDR3 region: CASSSGVTSYEQYF. CDR3 bases: TGTGCCAGCAGCTCCGGGGTTACCTCCTACGAGCAGTACTTC.

J is TRBJ2-1 and V is TRBV15; 10 bases line up with TRBD2. This CDR3 comprises 14 residues. The J segment lost 9 bases and the V segment lost 3 bases, leaving 5 bases of the junction unmatched. The germline gives CDR1 LNHNV, CDR2 YYDKDF (reference sequence). The CDR3 DNA is TGTGCCACCAGCAGTCGTAGCGGGAGGTCTGAGCAGTTCTTC. Protein sequence: CATSSRSGRSEQFF.

This rearrangement joins TRBV29-1 to TRBJ2-1; D may be TRBD2 (6 bases). The CDR3 loop spans 13 amino acids. V was pared by 4 bases and J by 3 bases, with 10 bases between. CDR1 is SQVTM and CDR2 is ANQGSEA in the germline V gene. This CDR3 is CSVAIADYNEQFF. The DNA for the CDR3 is TGCAGCGTTGCAATAGCGGACTACAATGAGCAGTTCTTC.

The rearrangement links TRBV19 to TRBJ2-5; TRBD1 is a possible D gene (5 bases). Germline CDR1 is LNHDA and CDR2 is SQIVND (reference sequence). V gave up 8 bases and J gave up 2 bases, with 12 bases separating them. The CDR3 is made up of 13 amino acids. The CDR3 sequence is CASGARHQETQYF. DNA of the CDR3: TGTGCCAGTGGGGCCAGGCATCAAGAGACCCAGTACTTC.

The chain joins TRBV4-3 to TRBJ2-2, with 9 bases aligning to TRBD2. CDR1 and CDR2 (germline): LGHNA, YSLEER. The CDR3 covers 15 residues. V shed 5 bases, J shed 5 bases, and the junction held 6 bases outside the gene matches. The CDR3 bases are TGCGCCAGCAGCTCGCTCAGCGGGGGGACCGGGGAGCTGTTTTTT. Translating gives CASSSLSGGTGELFF.

The J gene is TRBJ2-5, the V gene TRBV30; tentatively, D is TRBD2 (6 bases). CDR1 GTSNPN and CDR2 SVGIG come from the germline V gene (reference sequence). Deletions cut 4 bases from V and 7 bases from J, with 10 bases between. CDR3 size: 11 residues. The CDR3 loop is CAWILGGTQYF. CDR3 DNA sequence: TGTGCCTGGATCCTGGGGGGGACCCAGTACTTC.

The chain recombines TRBV11-2 with TRBJ1-1; 8 bases map to TRBD1. This CDR3 spans 15 amino acids. Germline trimming cut 5 bases from V and 1 base from J; bases unmatched to any gene: 6. CDR1 and CDR2 from the germline V gene are SGHAT and FQNNGV. The CDR3 loop reads CASSQPGTGNTEAFF. CDR3 DNA: TGTGCCAGCAGCCAGCCCGGGACAGGGAACACTGAAGCTTTCTTT.

The CDR3: CASSFQGSDTQYF. DNA of the CDR3: TGTGCCAGCAGTTTTCAAGGGAGTGATACGCAGTATTTT. V is TRBV28 and J is TRBJ2-3; the D gene is possibly TRBD2 (5 bases). The germline V gene encodes CDR1 MDHEN and CDR2 SYDVKM. Deletions cut 3 bases from V and 6 bases from J, with 10 bases between. This CDR3 has 13 residues.

The chain carries TRBV5-8 and TRBJ2-1; D perhaps matches TRBD2 (7 bases). The V end lost 3 bases, the J end lost 2 bases, and 24 bases lay between the germline ends. CDR1 is SGHTS, CDR2 YDEGEE, per germline. This CDR3 has 19 residues. Here the CDR3 reads CASSSRSGGAGVAYNEQFF. CDR3 sequence (DNA): TGTGCCAGCAGCTCCCGGAGTGGGGGCGCGGGAGTTGCCTACAATGAGCAGTTCTTC. The complete variable domain, with remaining parts taken from reference TRBV5-8 and TRBJ2-1, reads EAGVTQSPTHLIKTRGQQATLRCSPISGHTSVYWYQQALGLGLQFLLWYDEGEERNRGNFPPRFSGRQFPNYSSELNVNALELEDSALYLCASSSRSGGAGVAYNEQFFGPGTRLTVL.

The chain has TRBV10-1 and TRBJ2-7; the D is unclear. Germline lookup yields CDR1 WNHNN and CDR2 SYGVQD (reference sequence). The V end was cut by 5 bases, the J end by 6 bases, with 8 bases between. CDR3 length equals 11 residues. CDR3 protein: CASSPRGEQYF. CDR3 DNA: TGCGCCAGCAGTCCCAGAGGCGAGCAGTACTTC.

V is TRBV5-4 and J is TRBJ1-2; D might be TRBD1 (6 bases). Germline-derived CDR1 and CDR2 are SGHNT and YYREEE (reference sequence). V was trimmed by 0 bases and J by 3 bases, leaving 9 bases between them. The CDR3 totals 14 residues. The CDR3 sequence: CASSLEDRDYGYTF. The CDR3 DNA reads as TGTGCCAGCAGCTTGGAGGACAGAGACTATGGCTACACCTTC.

This clone occurred once. V is TRBV6-4 and J is TRBJ2-3; 9 bases map to TRBD2. CDR1 MRHNA and CDR2 SNTAGT come from the germline V gene. Trimming removed 6 bases from V and 4 bases from J; junction bases left unmatched: 8. The CDR3 totals 15 residues. The CDR3 region has the DNA TGTGCCAGCAGACCCTTTAGCGGGAGCGCAGATACGCAGTATTTT. Its translation: CASRPFSGSADTQYF.

J is TRBJ1-5 and V is TRBV19; D not certain. The CDR3 is 14 amino acids. Trimming removed 4 bases from V and 7 bases from J, with 14 bases in between. Per germline, CDR1 LNHDA and CDR2 SQIVND (reference sequence). DNA for the CDR3: TGTGCCAGTAGTACCCAGTCCGGGTTGCAGCCCCAGCATTTT. Translating it yields CASSTQSGLQPQHF.

The chain joins TRBV27 to TRBJ1-5; TRBD1 is a possible D gene (5 bases). CDR1 and CDR2 from the germline V gene are MNHEY and SMNVEV (reference sequence). With 4 bases removed from V and 1 base from J, the gap between germline ends came to 17 bases. This CDR3 is built from 17 residues. The CDR3 region is CASSSRGGEGSNQPQHF. The CDR3 region has the DNA TGTGCCAGCAGTTCCCGGGGGGGGGAGGGGAGCAATCAGCCCCAGCATTTT.

The chain uses TRBV6-4 and TRBJ2-7, with TRBD2 identical over 7 bases. There are 16 residues in the CDR3. After removal of 6 bases from V and 9 bases from J, the junction contained 20 bases not matched to a gene. The germline gives CDR1 MRHNA, CDR2 SNTAGT. The CDR3 DNA follows: TGTGCCAGCAGGCCCTCCCCCGGGACTACCCTTGTGATGCAGTACTTC. It encodes CASRPSPGTTLVMQYF.

The V gene is TRBV30, the J gene TRBJ1-1; D call uncertain. This CDR3 spans 14 amino acids. The V and J ends lost 0 bases and 0 bases respectively, with 8 bases between them. The germline V gene encodes CDR1 GTSNPN and CDR2 SVGIG (reference sequence). CDR3 sequence (DNA): TGTGCCTGGAGTGTACTAGGGATGAACACTGAAGCTTTCTTT. Translation: CAWSVLGMNTEAFF.

There are a few counts of this clone. This rearrangement joins TRBV10-1 to TRBJ2-7; D gene uncertain. The V and J ends lost 4 bases and 6 bases respectively, with 13 bases between them. This CDR3 is built from 13 residues. CDR1 is WNHNN and CDR2 is SYGVQD in the germline V gene (reference sequence). CDR3 sequence: CASSASTAGEQYF. The CDR3, as DNA: TGCGCCAGCAGTGCATCGACGGCAGGCGAGCAGTACTTC.